This T cell receptor beta chain is from a study of blood T cells in healthy people across ages. Overall study results and limits: Whereas aged donors had fewer naive CD4+ cells, long-lived donors had more of them and higher diversity. When one million T cells were used, diversity estimates were thought to be underestimates. Any conclusive comparison of naive versus antigen-experienced cells was prevented by using unsorted PBMCs.

Russia was home to the donors, healthy Caucasian individuals aged roughly 6 to 100. This CDR3 has 19 amino acids. CDR1 and CDR2 from the germline V gene are SGHTA and FQGNSA. V trimming: 6 bases; J trimming: 0 bases; junction bases outside the gene matches: 18. The table lists this clonotype with many counts. What it recognizes is unknown. With a J-beta primer mix and a sample-barcoded 5' primer, a second PCR ran 7 to 11 cycles. From the 5' RACE reads, TCRdb called clonotypes with MiXCR, one entry per CDR3 protein. The sample lists hundreds of thousands of distinct CDR3 sequences, approximately 40% occurring once.

This sequence originates from an elderly man in good health. Sequencing was carried out using blood. The chain has TRBV7-2 and TRBJ2-7; 9 nucleotides align to TRBD1. CDR3 in amino acids: CASRQHRGRTGGHSYEQYF. In nucleotides, the CDR3 is TGTGCCAGCAGACAACACAGGGGGCGCACCGGGGGACACTCCTACGAGCAGTACTTC.